The 31 T cell receptor beta chains below come from one sample, sequenced in a study of spatial heterogeneity in lung cancer. The time point was: blood at routine non-recurrence follow-up after resection. Whole RNA obtained from tumor, nontumor lung or frozen PBMC underwent sequencing without sorting. TCRdb reanalysed the 5' RACE reads using MiXCR and keeps one entry per CDR3 protein. The sample contains around 120,000 distinct CDR3 sequences, 10% to 15% of which appear only once. The sequencing here drew on PBMCs, taken at follow-up. The receptor set was obtained from a male donor with early-stage non-small cell lung cancer.

This clonotype was seen a few times. The chain carries TRBV7-9 and TRBJ2-7; D ambiguous. CDR3 length equals 13 residues. The V end lost 2 bases, the J end lost 2 bases, and 7 bases lay between the germline ends. Per germline, CDR1 SEHNR and CDR2 FQNEAQ (reference sequence). CDR3 loop: CASSLTATYEQYF. In nucleotides, the CDR3 is TGTGCCAGCAGCTTAACAGCAACCTACGAGCAGTACTTC. The variable domain in full, completed from reference TRBV7-9 and TRBJ2-7, reads DTGVSQNPRHKITKRGQNVTFRCDPISEHNRLYWYRQTLGQGPEFLTYFQNEAQLEKSRLLSDRFSAERPKGSFSTLEIQRTEQGDSAMYLCASSLTATYEQYFGPGTRLTVT.

CDR3 sequence (DNA): TGTGCCAGCAGCTTAGGACTGAGCTCTAACTATGGCTACACCTTC. Translation: CASSLGLSSNYGYTF. The chain has TRBV7-9 and TRBJ1-2, with D hard to call. CDR1 and CDR2 from the germline V gene are SEHNR and FQNEAQ (reference sequence). Trimming stripped 1 base from V and 0 bases from J, with 9 bases between. CDR3 length equals 15 residues.

This clonotype was seen repeatedly, ten times or more. The chain has TRBV6-4 and TRBJ1-5; D is possibly TRBD1 (6 bases). Looked up from germline, CDR1 is MRHNA and CDR2 is SNTAGT. Trimming took 7 bases from V and 0 from J, leaving 31 bases between them. This CDR3 is 21 amino acids long. The CDR3, as DNA: TGTGCCAGCACCCGCCAAAAGTCATACTGGGGGGCTGGTCGTAGCAATCAGCCCCAGCATTTT. It codes for CASTRQKSYWGAGRSNQPQHF.

This clonotype has more than one count but fewer than ten. The rearrangement joins TRBV27 to TRBJ1-3, with D maybe TRBD1 (5 bases). Per the germline V gene, CDR1 is MNHEY and CDR2 is SMNVEV (reference sequence). V was trimmed by 7 bases and J by 4 bases, leaving 17 bases between them. The CDR3 extends over 15 amino acids. The CDR3 bases are TGTGCCAGCACCACGAGGGGCAGGGTCGGAAACACCATATATTTT. This gives the protein CASTTRGRVGNTIYF.

The sample holds a few counts of this clonotype. The gene calls are TRBV2 and TRBJ1-2; D unresolved. The length of the CDR3 is 13 residues. The germline CDR1 and CDR2 sequences are SNHLY and FYNNEI. With 0 bases removed from V and 4 bases from J, the gap between germline ends came to 6 bases. This CDR3 is CASSEARFYGYTF. The CDR3 DNA follows: TGTGCCAGCAGTGAAGCCAGGTTCTATGGCTACACCTTC. Complete variable domain (other parts from reference TRBV2 and TRBJ1-2): EPEVTQTPSHQVTQMGQEVILRCVPISNHLYFYWYRQILGQKVEFLVSFYNNEISEKSEIFDDQFSVERPDGSNFTLKIRSTKLEDSAMYFCASSEARFYGYTFGSGTRLTVV.

V and J are TRBV12-3 or TRBV12-4 and TRBJ1-2, with TRBD1 matching over 7 bases. The CDR3 is 15 amino acids. The J segment lost 3 bases and the V segment lost 8 bases, leaving 12 bases of the junction unmatched. This chain's CDR3 is CASDMGQPGDYGYTF. As DNA, the CDR3 is TGTGCCAGCGATATGGGACAGCCTGGGGACTATGGCTACACCTTC.

This clonotype showed up many times. Here the CDR3 reads CSVERGGPYGYTF. The DNA for the CDR3 is TGCAGCGTTGAGCGGGGAGGGCCTTATGGCTACACCTTC. The chain links TRBV29-1 to TRBJ1-2; D gene unclear. This CDR3 comprises 13 residues. Germline CDR1 and CDR2: SQVTM and ANQGSEA. Trimming removed 3 bases from V and 5 bases from J, with 13 bases in between.

The chain's CDR3 is CASILNPTGPPHGYTF. As DNA, the CDR3 is TGTGCCAGCATCCTTAATCCTACAGGGCCACCCCATGGCTACACCTTC. The rearrangement links TRBV12-3 or TRBV12-4 to TRBJ1-2, with a tentative D call TRBD1 (6 bases). The CDR3 spans 16 residues. Deletions cut 7 bases from V and 6 bases from J, with 24 bases between.

In its sample, this clonotype was seen many times. V gene TRBV20-1 combines with J gene TRBJ1-5; a possible D gene is TRBD1 (6 bases). The germline V gene encodes CDR1 DFQATT and CDR2 SNEGSKA (reference sequence). The V end was cut by 4 bases, the J end by 2 bases, with 15 bases between. This CDR3 has 15 residues. CDR3 bases: TGCAGTGCTATTTCAGGGGTTGTTCGCAATCAGCCCCAGCATTTT. As protein: CSAISGVVRNQPQHF.

This sequence joins TRBV10-3 and TRBJ2-3, with 8 bases identical to TRBD2. Germline lookup yields CDR1 ENHRY and CDR2 SYGVKD. This CDR3 contains 13 residues. Trimming at V came to 3 bases and at J to 6 bases, leaving 2 bases not matched to a gene. CDR3 loop: CAISDGGADTQYF. In nucleotides, the CDR3 is TGTGCCATCAGTGACGGGGGGGCTGATACGCAGTATTTT.

The CDR3 reads CASQLAGGPPEQFF. CDR3 nucleotide sequence: TGTGCCAGCCAATTAGCGGGGGGCCCCCCTGAGCAGTTCTTC. The chain joins TRBV6-2 or TRBV6-3 to TRBJ2-1; TRBD2 matches 10 bases. The germline V gene encodes CDR1 MNHEY and CDR2 SVGEGT. Trimming at V came to 8 bases and at J to 9 bases, leaving 10 bases not matched to a gene. The CDR3 covers 14 residues.

The chain combines TRBV28 with TRBJ1-5; D may be TRBD1 (5 bases). Trimming left V 4 bases short and J 2 bases short, with 12 bases between. This CDR3 is built from 15 residues. Germline V gene lookup returns CDR1 MDHEN and CDR2 SYDVKM. The CDR3 DNA reads TGTGCCAGCAGTTCGCAGGGAATCGGCAATCAGCCCCAGCATTTT. This gives the protein CASSSQGIGNQPQHF.

In its sample, this clonotype was seen many times. V and J are TRBV7-9 and TRBJ2-1; a possible D gene is TRBD1 (6 bases). This CDR3 comprises 13 residues. The V gene lost 1 base and the J gene lost 7 bases, with 8 bases spanning the gap. Germline values: CDR1 SEHNR, CDR2 FQNEAQ (reference sequence). Written as DNA, the CDR3 is TGTGCCAGCAGCTTAGATCAGGGGAATGAGCAGTTCTTC. This sequence encodes CASSLDQGNEQFF.

This clonotype was seen only a few times. V and J are TRBV6-1 and TRBJ2-3; no firm D call. Germline lookup yields CDR1 MNHNS and CDR2 SASEGT. Trimming stripped 6 bases from V and 6 bases from J, with 4 bases between. CDR3 length equals 10 residues. The CDR3 DNA sequence: TGTGCCAGCAGATGGGATACGCAGTATTTT. Amino acids: CASRWDTQYF.

The chain links TRBV2 to TRBJ2-2; 7 bases line up with TRBD2. Germline values: CDR1 SNHLY, CDR2 FYNNEI. The CDR3 has 15 amino acids. The ends lost 6 bases at V and 4 bases at J; junction bases unmatched: 8. The CDR3 sequence is CASRPSSGSTGELFF. As DNA, the CDR3 is TGTGCCAGCAGACCATCTAGCGGTAGCACCGGGGAGCTGTTTTTT.

DNA for the CDR3: TGTGCCAGCCGGCCCCCGGGACAGGGGGCAATGCAGTTCTTC. Encoded protein: CASRPPGQGAMQFF. The chain carries TRBV7-2 and TRBJ2-1; 12 nucleotides agree with TRBD1. This CDR3 region has 14 residues. V was pared by 8 bases and J by 12 bases, with 11 bases of the junction left unmatched. Germline CDR1 is SGHTA and CDR2 is FQGNSA. Full variable domain (remainder filled in from reference TRBV7-2 and TRBJ2-1): GAGVSQSPSNKVTEKGKDVELRCDPISGHTALYWYRQSLGQGLEFLIYFQGNSAPDKSGLPSDRFSAERTGGSVSTLTIQRTQQEDSAVYLCASRPPGQGAMQFFGPGTRLTVL.

This clonotype has ten or more counts. In DNA form, the CDR3 reads TGTGCCAGCAGCCCAACAGGGCCCCTCGAGCAGTACTTC. Encoded protein: CASSPTGPLEQYF. V gene TRBV6-5 combines with J gene TRBJ2-7, with a possible D match to TRBD1 (6 bases). The CDR3 contains 13 residues. The germline V and J ends were trimmed by 6 bases and 6 bases, with 15 bases remaining between them. The germline V gene has CDR1 MNHEY and CDR2 SVGAGI.

This clonotype has ten or more counts. The CDR3 reads CATSETGQGRTQYF. The CDR3 nucleotides read TGTGCCACCAGTGAGACGGGACAGGGTCGAACGCAGTATTTT. The chain joins TRBV24-1 to TRBJ2-3; 9 nucleotides match TRBD1. The V and J ends lost 4 bases and 9 bases, in that order; junction bases with no gene match: 7. The germline V gene has CDR1 KGHDR and CDR2 SFDVKD. This CDR3 is built from 14 residues.

The chain recombines TRBV12-3 or TRBV12-4 with TRBJ1-1; D is possibly TRBD1 (5 bases). Trimming took 5 bases from V and 11 from J, leaving 12 bases between them. The CDR3 is 11 residues long. CDR3 protein: CASSPSRVAFF. The CDR3 DNA reads TGTGCCAGCAGTCCCAGCAGGGTTGCTTTCTTT.

This clonotype was seen ten or more times. The chain employs TRBV24-1 and TRBJ2-2, with a weak D call TRBD2 (6 bases). This CDR3 comprises 16 residues. V dropped 1 base and J dropped 2 bases, with 10 bases sitting between them. The germline CDR1 and CDR2 sequences are KGHDR and SFDVKD. The CDR3 DNA follows: TGTGCCACCAGTGATTTTGCGGGGCTTAACACCGGGGAGCTGTTTTTT. Translated, it gives CATSDFAGLNTGELFF.

The J gene is TRBJ2-3, the V gene TRBV29-1, with TRBD1 matching 10 bases. J lost 0 bases, V lost 6 bases, and 15 bases had no gene match. The CDR3 has 18 residues. CDR1 is SQVTM and CDR2 is ANQGSEA in the germline V gene. The CDR3 nucleotides are TGCAGCGTCCGGGACAGGGGATTCCGAAGGGCTAGCACAGATACGCAGTATTTT. It codes for CSVRDRGFRRASTDTQYF.

This clonotype was observed many times. A junction end diverges from the germline sequence, so it may reflect a read error. The gene calls are TRBV7-6 and TRBJ2-7; 7 bases are shared with TRBD1. This CDR3 has 15 residues. Per the germline V gene, CDR1 is SGHVS and CDR2 is FNYEAQ. The CDR3 is CASSSTPEGRTGLHF. For the CDR3, the DNA is TGTGCCAGCAGCTCCACCCCGGAAGGGCGGACAGGACTGCACTTC.

This clonotype was seen many times. The rearrangement joins TRBV20-1 to TRBJ1-1, with D perhaps matching TRBD1 (5 bases). The germline V and J ends were trimmed by 4 bases and 3 bases, with 9 bases remaining between them. The length of the CDR3 is 12 residues. Germline V gene lookup returns CDR1 DFQATT and CDR2 SNEGSKA (reference sequence). The CDR3 protein is CSAIGGYTEAFF. The CDR3 bases are TGCAGTGCTATTGGGGGATACACTGAAGCTTTCTTT.

The chain couples TRBV7-9 to TRBJ2-7; TRBD2 might be the D (6 bases). CDR1 is SEHNR and CDR2 is FQNEAQ in the germline V gene (reference sequence). V shed 1 base and J shed 2 bases, with 12 bases lying between them. This CDR3 is 15 amino acids long. CDR3 sequence (DNA): TGTGCCAGCAGCTTAGGGCCGGGACTTACCTACGAGCAGTACTTC. This sequence encodes CASSLGPGLTYEQYF.

This clonotype was counted many times. V and J are TRBV7-8 and TRBJ1-3; perhaps TRBD1 as D (5 bases). Trimming cost V 1 base and J 2 bases, with 9 bases left between them. This CDR3 is built from 15 residues. Germline CDR1 is SGHVS and CDR2 is FQNEAQ. The CDR3 reads CASSLVQGPGNTIYF. CDR3 in DNA: TGTGCCAGCAGCTTAGTGCAGGGTCCTGGAAACACCATATATTTT.

J is TRBJ1-4 and V is TRBV4-1, with 7 bases lining up with TRBD1. This CDR3 comprises 15 residues. Trimming cost V 4 bases and J 3 bases; bases outside gene matches: 5. Germline CDR1 MGHRA, CDR2 YSYEKL. In DNA form, the CDR3 reads TGCGCCAGCAGCCGGACACAGGGGTCTAATGAAAAACTGTTTTTT. Residues: CASSRTQGSNEKLFF.

The rearrangement joins TRBV4-2 to TRBJ2-5, with D perhaps matching TRBD1 or TRBD2 (5 bases each). Germline V CDR1 and CDR2: LGHNA, YNFKEQ. The CDR3 has 15 residues. Trimming removed 4 bases from V and 3 bases from J, with 15 bases in between. In DNA, the CDR3 is TGTGCCAGCAGCCCCGGGGCGATGATTGAAGAGACCCAGTACTTC. As protein: CASSPGAMIEETQYF.

This clonotype showed up just a few times. The chain carries TRBV10-1 and TRBJ2-5, with D possibly TRBD1 on 6 matching bases. This CDR3 is 13 amino acids long. CDR1 and CDR2 (germline): WNHNN, SYGVQD (reference sequence). Between the trimmed V and J ends, which lost 8 bases and 5 bases, there was a span of 15 bases. CDR3 residues: CASLPQGAETQYF. CDR3 nucleotides: TGCGCCAGCTTACCACAGGGTGCGGAGACCCAGTACTTC.

Only a few counts were recorded for this clonotype. This rearrangement joins TRBV28 to TRBJ1-1; D is perhaps TRBD1 (6 bases). The germline CDR1 and CDR2 sequences are MDHEN and SYDVKM. This CDR3 comprises 14 residues. V shed 4 bases and J shed 1 base, with 10 bases lying between them. CDR3 nucleotide sequence: TGTGCCAGCAGTTCGGCGACAGGGAACACTGAAGCTTTCTTT. This sequence encodes CASSSATGNTEAFF.

This chain links TRBV20-1 with TRBJ2-4; D may be TRBD2 (6 bases). The CDR3 extends over 16 amino acids. Trimming pared 6 bases from V and 6 bases from J, leaving 24 bases between. Germline values: CDR1 DFQATT, CDR2 SNEGSKA (reference sequence). In DNA, the CDR3 is TGCAGTGCGAGGACTGAAGAGGCGGGGTTAGGAAACATTCAGTACTTC. This sequence encodes CSARTEEAGLGNIQYF.

A few counts support this clonotype. A read error may explain this, as a much larger clone is one base away. The chain joins TRBV29-1 to TRBJ2-4, with TRBD1 matching over 8 bases. The CDR3 runs 12 residues. Germline V gene data show CDR1 as SQVTM and CDR2 as ANQGSEA. The CDR3 sequence: CNVGPGQGIQYF. The CDR3 DNA follows: TGCAACGTTGGCCCTGGACAGGGCATTCAGTACTTC.